This T cell receptor beta chain emerged from a study of blood T cell repertoires in COVID-19. How the authors handled the data: It was from reference gene primer amplification that nucleated cell counts were estimated. Using immunoSEQ multiplex PCR, the repertoire was profiled, and TCRdb retains in-frame clones only, with some absent. That table supplies the V and J calls and clone size; D and trimming were determined from the DNA. The sample includes roughly 130,000 clones, over 75% seen only once; the top ten take roughly 9.7%. The CDR3 contains 18 residues. V lost 1 base and J lost 0, with 16 bases in between. Germline assignment: CDR1 MNHNS and CDR2 SASEGT.

Sequencing was done on a sample of peripheral blood. The TCR comes from a man aged 40-50 years with active or convalescent COVID-19. The rearrangement links TRBV6-1 to TRBJ1-3; maybe TRBD1 (6 bases). CDR3 residues: CASSEEWVTGRSGNTIYF. In DNA form, the CDR3 reads TGTGCCAGCAGTGAAGAATGGGTAACAGGGCGCTCTGGAAACACCATATATTTT.